This T cell receptor (beta chain) originates from a study of blood T cell repertoires in COVID-19. Across the study: The cDNA or gDNA used as material had been derived from T cells, B-cell-depleted T cells, or PBMCs.

Germline V gene data show CDR1 as KGHSH and CDR2 as LQKENI. The CDR3 consists of 16 residues. The junction had 10 bases not matched to a gene; V was cut back by 2 bases and J by 5 bases. Original methodology: Amplifying reference gene primers gave estimates of nucleated cell counts. TCRdb's table, derived via immunoSEQ multiplex PCR, lists solely in-frame clones and lacks some. The DNA gave D and trimming, while V, J and clone size come from that table. This repertoire shows 300,000 or so clones, about 86% found once; its top ten account for around 4.2%. This sequence was found in a woman in her forties with acute COVID-19. What was sequenced was PBMCs or T cells enriched from blood (not recorded which). The chain combines TRBV18 with TRBJ1-2; 8 positions agree with TRBD1. The CDR3, as DNA: TGTGCCAGCTCACCAAGCCAGGGACAGGAGCTTTATGGCTACACCTTC. Translated, it gives CASSPSQGQELYGYTF.